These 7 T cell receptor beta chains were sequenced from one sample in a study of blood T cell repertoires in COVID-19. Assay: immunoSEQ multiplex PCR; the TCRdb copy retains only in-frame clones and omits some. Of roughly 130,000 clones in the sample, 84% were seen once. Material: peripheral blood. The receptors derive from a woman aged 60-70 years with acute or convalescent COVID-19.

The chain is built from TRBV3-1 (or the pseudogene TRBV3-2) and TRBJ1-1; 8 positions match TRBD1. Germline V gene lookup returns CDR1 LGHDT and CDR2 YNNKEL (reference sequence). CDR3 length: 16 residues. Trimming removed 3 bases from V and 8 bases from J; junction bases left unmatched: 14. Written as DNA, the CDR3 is TGTGCCAGCAGCCAGCGGCAGGGGGCAACACACAACGAAGCTTTCTTT. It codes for CASSQRQGATHNEAFF.

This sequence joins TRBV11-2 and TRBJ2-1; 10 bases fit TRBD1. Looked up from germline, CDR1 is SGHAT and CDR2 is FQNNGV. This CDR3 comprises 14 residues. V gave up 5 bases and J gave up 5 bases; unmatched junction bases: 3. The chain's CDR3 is CASSPDRGNNEQFF. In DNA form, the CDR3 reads TGTGCCAGCAGCCCGGACAGGGGGAACAATGAGCAGTTCTTC.

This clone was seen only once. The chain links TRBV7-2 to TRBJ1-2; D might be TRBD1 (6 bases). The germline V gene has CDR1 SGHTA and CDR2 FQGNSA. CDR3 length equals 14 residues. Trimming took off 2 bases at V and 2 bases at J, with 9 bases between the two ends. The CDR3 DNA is TGTGCCAGCAGCTTACAGGGGACGAACTATGGCTACACCTTC. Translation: CASSLQGTNYGYTF.

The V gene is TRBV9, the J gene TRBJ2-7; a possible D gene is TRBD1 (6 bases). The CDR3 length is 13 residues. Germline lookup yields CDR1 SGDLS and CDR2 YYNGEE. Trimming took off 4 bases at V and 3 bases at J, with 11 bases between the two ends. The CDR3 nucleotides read TGTGCCAGCAGCCCGAGACAGGACTACGAGCAGTACTTC. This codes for CASSPRQDYEQYF.

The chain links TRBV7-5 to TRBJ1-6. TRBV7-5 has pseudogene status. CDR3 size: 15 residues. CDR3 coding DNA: TGTGTCAGAAGCTTAGGTATTTCGCGCAATTCACCCCTCCACTTT. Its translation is CVRSLGISRNSPLHF.

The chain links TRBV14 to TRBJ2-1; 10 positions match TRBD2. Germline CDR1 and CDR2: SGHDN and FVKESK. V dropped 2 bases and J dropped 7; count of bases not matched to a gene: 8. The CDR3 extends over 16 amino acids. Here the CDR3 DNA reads TGTGCCAGCAGCCAACTAGCGGGGGCCTCTTTTAATGAGCAGTTCTTC. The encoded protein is CASSQLAGASFNEQFF.

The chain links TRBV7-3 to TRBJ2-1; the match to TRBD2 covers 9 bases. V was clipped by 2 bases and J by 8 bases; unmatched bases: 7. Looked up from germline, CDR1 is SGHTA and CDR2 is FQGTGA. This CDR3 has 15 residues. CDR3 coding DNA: TGTGCCAGCAGCTTATTACCAGCGGGGGGCCATGAGCAGTTCTTC. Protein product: CASSLLPAGGHEQFF.